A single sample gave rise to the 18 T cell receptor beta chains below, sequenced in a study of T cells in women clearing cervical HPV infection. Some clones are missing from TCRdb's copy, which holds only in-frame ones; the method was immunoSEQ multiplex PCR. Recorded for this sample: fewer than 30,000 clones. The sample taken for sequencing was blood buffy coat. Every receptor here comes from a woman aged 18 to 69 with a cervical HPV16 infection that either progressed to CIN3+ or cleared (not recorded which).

The CDR3 loop reads CASSPTDSWMETQYF. The covered CDR3 bases are TGTGCCAGCAGCCCGACTGATTCGTGGATGGAGACG. The chain couples TRBV7-9 to TRBJ2-3; D is undetermined. The read ends 3 residues early relative to the CDR3; the germline J gene fills the gap. CDR1 and CDR2 (germline): SEHNR, FQNEAQ (reference sequence). The CDR3 is made up of 15 amino acids.

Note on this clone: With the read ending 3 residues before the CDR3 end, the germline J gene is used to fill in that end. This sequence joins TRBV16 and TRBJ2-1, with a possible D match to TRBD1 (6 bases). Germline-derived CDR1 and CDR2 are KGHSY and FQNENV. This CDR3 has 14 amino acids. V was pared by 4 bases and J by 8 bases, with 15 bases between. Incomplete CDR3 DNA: TGTGCCAGCAGCCCACTGATACAGGGAGATGAG. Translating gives CASSPLIQGDE. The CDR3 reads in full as CASSPLIQGDEQFF.

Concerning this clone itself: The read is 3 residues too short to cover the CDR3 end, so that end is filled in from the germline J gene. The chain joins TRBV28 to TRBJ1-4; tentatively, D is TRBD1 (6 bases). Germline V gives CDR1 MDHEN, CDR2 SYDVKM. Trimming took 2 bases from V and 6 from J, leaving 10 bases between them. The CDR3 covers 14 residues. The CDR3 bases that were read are TGTGCCAGCAGTTTACAGGGGCGAGATGAAAAA. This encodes CASSLQGRDEK. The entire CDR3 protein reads CASSLQGRDEKLFF.

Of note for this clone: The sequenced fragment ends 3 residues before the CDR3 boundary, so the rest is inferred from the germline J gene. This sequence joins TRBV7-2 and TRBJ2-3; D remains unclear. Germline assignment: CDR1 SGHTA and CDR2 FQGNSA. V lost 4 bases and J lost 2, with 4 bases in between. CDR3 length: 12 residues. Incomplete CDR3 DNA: TGTGCCAGCAGCTCGTACACAGATACG. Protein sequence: CASSSYTDT. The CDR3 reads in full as CASSSYTDTQYF.

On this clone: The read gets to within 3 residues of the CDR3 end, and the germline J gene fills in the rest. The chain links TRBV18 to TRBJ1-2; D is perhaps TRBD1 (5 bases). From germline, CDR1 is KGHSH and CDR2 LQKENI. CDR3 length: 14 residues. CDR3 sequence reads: CASSARSDSYDYTF. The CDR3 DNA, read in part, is TGTGCCAGCTCAGCGAGAAGCGACAGCTACGAC.

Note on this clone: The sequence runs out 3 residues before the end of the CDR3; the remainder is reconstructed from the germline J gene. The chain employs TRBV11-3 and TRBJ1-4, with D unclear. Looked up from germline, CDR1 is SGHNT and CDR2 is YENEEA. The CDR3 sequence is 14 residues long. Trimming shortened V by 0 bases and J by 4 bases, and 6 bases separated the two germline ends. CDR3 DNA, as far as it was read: TGTGCCAGCAGCTTAGAAGGGTATAATGAAAAA. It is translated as CASSLEGYNEK. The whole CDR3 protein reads CASSLEGYNEKLFF.

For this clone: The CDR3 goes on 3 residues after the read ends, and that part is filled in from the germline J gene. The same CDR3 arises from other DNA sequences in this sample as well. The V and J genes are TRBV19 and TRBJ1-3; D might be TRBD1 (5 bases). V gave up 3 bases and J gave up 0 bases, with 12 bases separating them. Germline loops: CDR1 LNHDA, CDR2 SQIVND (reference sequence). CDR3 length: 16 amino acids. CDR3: CASSIWGGRSGNTIYF. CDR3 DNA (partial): TGTGCCAGTAGTATTTGGGGCGGCCGCTCTGGAAACACC.

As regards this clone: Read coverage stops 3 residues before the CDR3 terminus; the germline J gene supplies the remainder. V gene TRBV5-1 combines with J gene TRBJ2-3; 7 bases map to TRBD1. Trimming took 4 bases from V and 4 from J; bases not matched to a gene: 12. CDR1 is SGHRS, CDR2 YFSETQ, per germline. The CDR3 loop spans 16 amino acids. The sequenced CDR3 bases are TGCGCCAGCAGCGCGGACAGGCGTTTGCGTGCAGATACG. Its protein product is CASSADRRLRADT. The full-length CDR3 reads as CASSADRRLRADTQYF.

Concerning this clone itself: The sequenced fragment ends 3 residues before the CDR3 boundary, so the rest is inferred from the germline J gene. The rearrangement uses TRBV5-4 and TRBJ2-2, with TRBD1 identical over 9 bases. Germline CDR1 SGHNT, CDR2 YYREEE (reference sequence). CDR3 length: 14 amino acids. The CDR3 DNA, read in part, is TGTGCCAGCAGCCAAACAGGGGGCGGTGAAAAG. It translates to CASSQTGGGEK. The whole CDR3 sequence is CASSQTGGGEKLFF. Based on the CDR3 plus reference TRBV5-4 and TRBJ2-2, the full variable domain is ETGVTQSPTHLIKTRGQQVTLRCSSQSGHNTVSWYQQALGQGPQFIFQYYREEENGRGNFPPRFSGLQFPNYSSELNVNALELDDSALYLCASSQTGGGEKLFFGEGSRLTVL.

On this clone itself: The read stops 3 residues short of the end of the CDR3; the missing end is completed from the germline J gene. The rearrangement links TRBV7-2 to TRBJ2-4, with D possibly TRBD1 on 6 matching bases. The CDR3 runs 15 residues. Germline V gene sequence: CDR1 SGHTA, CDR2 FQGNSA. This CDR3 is CASSLRTARAQGQYF. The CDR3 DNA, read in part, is TGTGCCAGCAGCTTGAGGACAGCTCGGGCTCAGGGT.

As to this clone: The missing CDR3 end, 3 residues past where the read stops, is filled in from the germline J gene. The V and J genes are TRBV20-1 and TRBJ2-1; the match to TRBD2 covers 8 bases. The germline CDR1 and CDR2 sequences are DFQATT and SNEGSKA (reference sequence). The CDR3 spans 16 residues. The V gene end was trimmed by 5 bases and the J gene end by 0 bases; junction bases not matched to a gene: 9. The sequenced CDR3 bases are TGCAGTGCTGGCGGGGGGAGCCTGAGCTCCTACAATGAG. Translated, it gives CSAGGGSLSSYNE. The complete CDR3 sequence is CSAGGGSLSSYNEQFF.

The CDR3 protein is CASSLAATANQPQHF. The CDR3 DNA, read in part, is TGTGCCAGCAGCTTAGCCGCGACAGCAAATCAGCCC. The chain links TRBV7-2 to TRBJ1-5; a weak D match, TRBD1 (5 bases). The read stops 3 residues short of the end of the CDR3; the missing end is completed from the germline J gene. Trimming cost V 0 bases and J 4 bases, with 10 bases left between them. Per germline, CDR1 SGHTA and CDR2 FQGNSA. The CDR3 is made up of 15 amino acids.

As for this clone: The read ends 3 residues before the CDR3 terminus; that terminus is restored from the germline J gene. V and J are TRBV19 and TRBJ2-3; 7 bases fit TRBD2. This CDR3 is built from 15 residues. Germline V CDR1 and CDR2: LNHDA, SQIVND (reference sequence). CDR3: CASSFPGLLQETQYF. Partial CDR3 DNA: TGTGCCAGTAGTTTCCCGGGACTACTTCAAGAGACG.

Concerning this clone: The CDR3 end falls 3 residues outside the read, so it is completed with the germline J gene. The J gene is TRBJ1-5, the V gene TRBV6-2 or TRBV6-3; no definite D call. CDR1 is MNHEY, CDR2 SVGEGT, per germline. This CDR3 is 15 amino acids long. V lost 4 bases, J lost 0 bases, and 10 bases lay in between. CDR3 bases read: TGTGCCAGCAGTTCTCCCCTAGGTAGCAATCAGCCC. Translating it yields CASSSPLGSNQP. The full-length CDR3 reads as CASSSPLGSNQPQHF.

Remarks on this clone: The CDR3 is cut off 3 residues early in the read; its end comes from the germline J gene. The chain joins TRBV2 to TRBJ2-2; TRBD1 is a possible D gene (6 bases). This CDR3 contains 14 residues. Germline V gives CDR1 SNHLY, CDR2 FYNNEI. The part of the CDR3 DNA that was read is TGTGCCAGCAGTGGACGACAGGAAAATGAAAAG. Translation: CASSGRQENEK. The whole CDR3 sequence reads CASSGRQENEKLFF.

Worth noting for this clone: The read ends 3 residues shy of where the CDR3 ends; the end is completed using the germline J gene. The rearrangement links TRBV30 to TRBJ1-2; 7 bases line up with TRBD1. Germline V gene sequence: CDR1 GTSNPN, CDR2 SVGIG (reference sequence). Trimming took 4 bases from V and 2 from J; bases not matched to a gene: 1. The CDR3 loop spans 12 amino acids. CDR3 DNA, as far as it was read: TGTGCCTGGACAGGGGGGAACTATGGC. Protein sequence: CAWTGGNYG. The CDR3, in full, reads CAWTGGNYGYTF.

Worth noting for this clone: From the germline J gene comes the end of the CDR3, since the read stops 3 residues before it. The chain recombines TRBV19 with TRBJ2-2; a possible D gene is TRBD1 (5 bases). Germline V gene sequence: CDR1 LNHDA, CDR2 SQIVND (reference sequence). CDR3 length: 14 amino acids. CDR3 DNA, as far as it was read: TGTGCCAGTAGTTACCCAGGGAATAATTCACTG. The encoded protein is CASSYPGNNSL. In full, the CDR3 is CASSYPGNNSLLFF.

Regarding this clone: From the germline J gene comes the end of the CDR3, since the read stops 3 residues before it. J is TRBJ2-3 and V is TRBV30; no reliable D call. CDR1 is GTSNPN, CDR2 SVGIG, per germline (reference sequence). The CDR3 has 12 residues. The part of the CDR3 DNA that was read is TGTGCCTGGAGTGTAGGGCAGCAGCCG. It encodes CAWSVGQQP. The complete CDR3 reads CAWSVGQQPQYF.